This record concerns one TCR beta chain sequence. The target of this receptor is not known. Base quality data are lacking; no much larger clone is found one base away. CDR1 and CDR2 are read off the germline V gene as SGHVS and FNYEAQ. The CDR3 goes from the cysteine to the phenylalanine over 15 residues. The sequence is cut down to CDR3 DNA, 45 bases in frame from base 1. At the junction V is shortened by 2 bases and J by 0 bases, with 10 bases in between. The source of the sample is a study of T cells in tuberculosis (dated by TCRdb to 2017 to 2018). About the full investigation: In the study, CD1B tetramers and high-throughput TCR immunosequencing were combined to characterize T cells specific for the mycobacterial lipid antigen glucose monomycolate (GMM). PBMC from active tuberculosis patients were archived either before standard anti-tuberculosis treatment began or within 7 days of its start. IGRA-negative adolescents, IGRA-positive adolescents with latent tuberculosis and adults with active tuberculosis, around nine per group, were compared in a South African clinical cohort.

Broad study findings and their caveats: The smaller NN-distances in active tuberculosis patients were driven in part by shorter CDR3-alpha lengths, while the difference seen for TCR-beta was not statistically significant. Clinical samples were selected based on the availability of cryopreserved specimens, with adults included as active tuberculosis cases and adolescents included as controls. Compared with IGRA-negative controls, TCR-alpha repertoires from active tuberculosis had smaller mean NN-distances to GMM-specific TCRs, which suggests clonal expansion of these TCRs. With the diverse GMM-specific repertoire as input, a classifier achieved 80% to 90% accuracy (AUROC around 0.88), whereas GEM motif frequencies as input gave 60% to 70% accuracy.

The immunoSEQ multiplex PCR assay was used to generate TCR libraries, with TCR-beta and/or TCR-alpha/delta assays applied to each sample. The amplified TCR libraries were sequenced using the Illumina high-throughput platform. The source study handled its data this way. Clustering and dimensionality reduction relied on pairwise TCRdist distances among GMM-specific receptors from T cells that were either sorted ex vivo or expanded in vitro. Each clinical repertoire was scored by mean NN-distance, the average TCRdist to the nearest 10% of tetramer-positive reference sequences. To compute GEM TCR motif frequency, the fraction of unique TCRs matching known GEM sequences by V/J usage and CDR3 length was calculated. Linear discriminant analysis with leave-one-out cross-validation, implemented in scikit-learn, was used to classify active tuberculosis. TCRdb took over this immuneACCESS table, retaining in-frame rearrangements with V and J assigned. Such tables are incomplete; in checked studies, under half of the missing clones stem from an unresolved V gene, and the remainder is unexplained. That table gives V, J and clone size, and the DNA gave D and trimming. This sample is represented by about 33,000 clones; nearly 90% of them were singletons. The top ten clones comprise about 5.2% of the sample.

Read against the paper, the sample's time point label means: new active TB diagnosis, blood taken before or within 7 days of starting treatment. The active tuberculosis patients were newly diagnosed, HIV-seronegative South African adults aged 18 years or older. Confirmation of active tuberculosis was based on positive sputum smear microscopy and/or a positive M. tuberculosis culture. Immunosequencing was performed on unsorted cryopreserved PBMC and covered approximately 100,000 T cells per clinical donor on average. The TCR comes from an adult with tuberculosis. The material sequenced was PBMCs, taken at tuberculosis diagnosis. The chain links TRBV7-6 with TRBJ1-1; the D gene is possibly TRBD1, with 6 bases matching. Here the CDR3 is given as CASSLNRALNTEAFF. At the DNA level, the sequence is TGTGCCAGCAGCTTAAACAGGGCCTTGAACACTGAAGCTTTCTTT.